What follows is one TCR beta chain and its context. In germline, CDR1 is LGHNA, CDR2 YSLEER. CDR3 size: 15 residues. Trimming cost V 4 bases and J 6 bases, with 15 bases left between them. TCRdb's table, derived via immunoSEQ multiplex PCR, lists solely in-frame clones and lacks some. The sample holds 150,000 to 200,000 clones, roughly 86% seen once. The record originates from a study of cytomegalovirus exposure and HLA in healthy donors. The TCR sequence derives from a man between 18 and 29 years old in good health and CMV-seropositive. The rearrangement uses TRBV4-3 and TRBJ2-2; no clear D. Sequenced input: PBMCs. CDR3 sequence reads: CASSRYRRWAGELFF. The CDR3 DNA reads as TGCGCCAGCAGCCGCTACAGAAGGTGGGCCGGGGAGCTGTTTTTT.